This paragraph covers one TCR beta chain sequence. Its antigen is undetermined. These data come from a study of vaccination and CD4 T cells after COVID-19. Study in general: Convalescent persons amounted to six males plus four females, two of whom were Hispanic. Drawing of post-COVID samples took place a median around 110 days after diagnosis (range 35 to 161).

Trimming took off 1 base at V and 3 bases at J, with 11 bases between the two ends. The CDR3 extends over 15 amino acids. Germline CDR1 SGHVS, CDR2 FNYEAQ. TCRdb re-called the PCR reads through MiXCR, storing one row per CDR3 protein. The sample has tens of thousands of distinct CDR3 sequences; about 50% are singletons. Study-wide points: Convalescent patients saw a median around 86% of their reactive clones show up only after vaccination.

The chain employs TRBV7-6 and TRBJ2-3; D is ambiguous. This clonotype originated in a human donor who had recovered from COVID-19. The material sequenced was CD4+ T cells from blood, taken before SARS-CoV-2 vaccination. CDR3 region: CASSLVAQKTDTQYF. The CDR3, as DNA: TGTGCCAGCAGCTTAGTCGCACAGAAGACAGATACGCAGTATTTT. Full variable domain (rest looked up from reference TRBV7-6 and TRBJ2-3): GAGVSQSPRYKVTKRGQDVALRCDPISGHVSLYWYRQALGQGPEFLTYFNYEAQQDKSGLPNDRFSAERPEGSISTLTIQRTEQRDSAMYRCASSLVAQKTDTQYFGPGTRLTVL.